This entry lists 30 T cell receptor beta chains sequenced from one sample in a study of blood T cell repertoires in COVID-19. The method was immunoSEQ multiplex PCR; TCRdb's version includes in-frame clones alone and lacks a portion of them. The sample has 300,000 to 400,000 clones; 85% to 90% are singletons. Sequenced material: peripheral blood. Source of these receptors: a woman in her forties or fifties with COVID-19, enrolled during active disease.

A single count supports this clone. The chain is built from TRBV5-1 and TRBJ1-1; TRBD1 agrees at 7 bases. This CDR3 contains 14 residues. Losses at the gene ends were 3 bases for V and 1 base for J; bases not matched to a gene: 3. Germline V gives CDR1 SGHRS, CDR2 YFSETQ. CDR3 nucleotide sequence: TGCGCCAGCAGCTCACAGGGGTCGAACACTGAAGCTTTCTTT. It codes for CASSSQGSNTEAFF.

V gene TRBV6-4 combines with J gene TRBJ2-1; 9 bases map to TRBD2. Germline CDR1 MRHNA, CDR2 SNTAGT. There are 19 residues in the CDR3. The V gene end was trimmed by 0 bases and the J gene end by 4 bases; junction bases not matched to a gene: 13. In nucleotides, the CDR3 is TGTGCCAGCAGTGACTCGATTGTCGGGTTACTAGCGGGTTACAATGAGCAGTTCTTC. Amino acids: CASSDSIVGLLAGYNEQFF.

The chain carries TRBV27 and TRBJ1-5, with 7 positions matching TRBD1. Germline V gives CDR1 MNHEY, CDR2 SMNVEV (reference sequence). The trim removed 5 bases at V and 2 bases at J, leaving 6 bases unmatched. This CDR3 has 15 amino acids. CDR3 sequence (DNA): TGTGCCAGCAGTACAGGGGTTCAGGGCAATCAGCCCCAGCATTTT. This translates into CASSTGVQGNQPQHF.

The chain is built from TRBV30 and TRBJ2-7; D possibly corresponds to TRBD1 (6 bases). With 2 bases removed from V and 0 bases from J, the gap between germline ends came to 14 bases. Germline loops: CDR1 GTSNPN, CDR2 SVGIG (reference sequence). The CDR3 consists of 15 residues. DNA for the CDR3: TGTGCCTGGAGTTCGAACCTGGGACACTCCTACGAGCAGTACTTC. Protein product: CAWSSNLGHSYEQYF.

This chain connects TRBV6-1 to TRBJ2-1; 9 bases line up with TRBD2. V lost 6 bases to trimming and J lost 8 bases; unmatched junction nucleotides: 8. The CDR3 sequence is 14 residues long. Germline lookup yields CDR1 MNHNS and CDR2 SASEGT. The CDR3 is CASSNSGSIHEQFF. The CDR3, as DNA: TGTGCCAGCAGCAATAGCGGGAGTATCCATGAGCAGTTCTTC.

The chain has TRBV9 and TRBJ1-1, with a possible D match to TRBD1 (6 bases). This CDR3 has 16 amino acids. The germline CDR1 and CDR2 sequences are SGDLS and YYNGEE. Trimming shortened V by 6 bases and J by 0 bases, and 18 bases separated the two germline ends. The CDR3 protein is CASTRGGGWMNTEAFF. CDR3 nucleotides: TGTGCCAGCACTCGGGGCGGGGGCTGGATGAACACTGAAGCTTTCTTT.

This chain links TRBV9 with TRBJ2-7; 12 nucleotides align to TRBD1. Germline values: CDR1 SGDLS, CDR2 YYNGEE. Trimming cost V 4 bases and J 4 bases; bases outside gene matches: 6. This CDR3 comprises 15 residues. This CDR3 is CASSPGTGGFYEQYF. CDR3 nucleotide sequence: TGTGCCAGCAGCCCCGGGACAGGGGGCTTTTACGAGCAGTACTTC. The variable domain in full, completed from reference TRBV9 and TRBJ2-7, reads DSGVTQTPKHLITATGQRVTLRCSPRSGDLSVYWYQQSLDQGLQFLIQYYNGEERAKGNILERFSAQQFPDLHSELNLSSLELGDSALYFCASSPGTGGFYEQYFGPGTRLTVT.

The CDR3 DNA reads as TGTGCCAGCAGCTTGGACCGATTGCCAGGCTATGGCTACACCTTC. It specifies CASSLDRLPGYGYTF. This chain joins TRBV5-4 and TRBJ1-2, with unresolved D. Between the trimmed V and J ends, which lost 0 bases and 4 bases, there was a span of 13 bases. Per germline, CDR1 SGHNT and CDR2 YYREEE (reference sequence). CDR3 length: 15 amino acids.

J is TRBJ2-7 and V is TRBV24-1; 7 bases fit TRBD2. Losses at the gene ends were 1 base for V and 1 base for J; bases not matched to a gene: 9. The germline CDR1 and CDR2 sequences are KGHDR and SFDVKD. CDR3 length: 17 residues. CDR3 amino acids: CATSDFPRLAVSYEQYF. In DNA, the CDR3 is TGTGCCACCAGTGATTTCCCCCGGCTAGCGGTATCCTACGAGCAGTACTTC.

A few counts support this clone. In DNA, the CDR3 is TGTGCCAGCAGTTTATCTCTGATGGGGCCCTTCGAAAAACTGTTTTTT. Residues: CASSLSLMGPFEKLFF. This sequence joins TRBV27 and TRBJ1-4; possibly TRBD1 for D (5 bases). Germline assignment: CDR1 MNHEY and CDR2 SMNVEV (reference sequence). V was shortened by 0 bases and J by 8 bases, with 16 bases between the two germline ends. CDR3 length: 16 amino acids. Supplemented by reference TRBV27 and TRBJ1-4, the full variable domain reads EAQVTQNPRYLITVTGKKLTVTCSQNMNHEYMSWYRQDPGLGLRQIYYSMNVEVTDKGDVPEGYKVSRKEKRNFPLILESPSPNQTSLYFCASSLSLMGPFEKLFFGSGTQLSVL.

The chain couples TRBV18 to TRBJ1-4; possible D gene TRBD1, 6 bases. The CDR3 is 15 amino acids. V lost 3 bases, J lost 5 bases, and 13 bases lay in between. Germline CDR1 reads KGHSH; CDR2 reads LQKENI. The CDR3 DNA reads TGTGCCAGCTCACCCATCACAGGGCAGAATGAAAAACTGTTTTTT. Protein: CASSPITGQNEKLFF.

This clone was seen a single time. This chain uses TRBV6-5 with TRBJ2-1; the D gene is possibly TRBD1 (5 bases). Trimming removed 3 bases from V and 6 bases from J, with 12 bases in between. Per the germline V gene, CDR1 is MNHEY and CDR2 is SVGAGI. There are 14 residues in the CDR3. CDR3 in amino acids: CASSYVTVGNEQFF. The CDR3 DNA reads TGTGCCAGCAGTTATGTGACAGTAGGCAATGAGCAGTTCTTC.

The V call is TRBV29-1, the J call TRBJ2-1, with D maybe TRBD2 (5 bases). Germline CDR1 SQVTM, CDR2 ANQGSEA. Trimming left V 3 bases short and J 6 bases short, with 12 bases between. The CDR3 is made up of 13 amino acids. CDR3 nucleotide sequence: TGCAGCGTTGACCCCCGGGGTACCAATGAGCAGTTCTTC. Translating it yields CSVDPRGTNEQFF.

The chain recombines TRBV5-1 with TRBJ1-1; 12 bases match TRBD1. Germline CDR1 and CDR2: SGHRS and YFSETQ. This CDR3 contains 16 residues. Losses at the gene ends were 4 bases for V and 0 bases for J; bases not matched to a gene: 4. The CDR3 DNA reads TGCGCCAGCAGCGGAGGGACAGGGGGCATGAACACTGAAGCTTTCTTT. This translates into CASSGGTGGMNTEAFF. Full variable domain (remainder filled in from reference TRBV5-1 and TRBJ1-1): KAGVTQTPRYLIKTRGQQVTLSCSPISGHRSVSWYQQTPGQGLQFLFEYFSETQRNKGNFPGRFSGRQFSNSRSEMNVSTLELGDSALYLCASSGGTGGMNTEAFFGQGTRLTVV.

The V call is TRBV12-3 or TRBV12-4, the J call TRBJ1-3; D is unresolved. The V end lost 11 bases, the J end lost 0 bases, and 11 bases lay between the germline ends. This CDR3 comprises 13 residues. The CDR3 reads CALGVYSGNTIYF. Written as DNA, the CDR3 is TGTGCCCTGGGAGTTTACTCTGGAAACACCATATATTTT.

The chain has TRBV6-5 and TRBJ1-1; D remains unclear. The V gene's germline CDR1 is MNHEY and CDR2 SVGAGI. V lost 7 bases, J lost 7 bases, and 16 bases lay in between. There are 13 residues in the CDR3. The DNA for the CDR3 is TGTGCCAGCATCGCGAGGCCGGGGTATGAAGCTTTCTTT. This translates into CASIARPGYEAFF.

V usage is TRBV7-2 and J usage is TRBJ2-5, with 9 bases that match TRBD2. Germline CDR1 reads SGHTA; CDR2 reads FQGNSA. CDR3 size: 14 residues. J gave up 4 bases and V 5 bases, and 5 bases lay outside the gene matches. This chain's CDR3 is CASSLSGSLETQYF. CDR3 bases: TGTGCCAGCAGCCTTAGCGGGAGCTTAGAGACCCAGTACTTC.

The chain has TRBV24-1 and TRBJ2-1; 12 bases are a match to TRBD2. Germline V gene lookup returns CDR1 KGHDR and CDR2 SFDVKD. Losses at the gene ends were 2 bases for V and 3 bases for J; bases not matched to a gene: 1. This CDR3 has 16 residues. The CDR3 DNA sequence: TGTGCCACCAGTGATTCGACTAGCGGGGGCTACAATGAGCAGTTCTTC. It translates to CATSDSTSGGYNEQFF.

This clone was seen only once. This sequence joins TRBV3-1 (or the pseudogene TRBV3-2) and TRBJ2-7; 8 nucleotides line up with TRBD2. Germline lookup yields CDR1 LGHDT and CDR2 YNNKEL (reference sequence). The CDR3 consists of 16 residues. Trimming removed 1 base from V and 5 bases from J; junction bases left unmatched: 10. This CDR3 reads CASSQARSGTRDEQYF. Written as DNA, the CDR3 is TGTGCCAGCAGCCAAGCTAGGTCCGGGACTAGGGACGAGCAGTACTTC.

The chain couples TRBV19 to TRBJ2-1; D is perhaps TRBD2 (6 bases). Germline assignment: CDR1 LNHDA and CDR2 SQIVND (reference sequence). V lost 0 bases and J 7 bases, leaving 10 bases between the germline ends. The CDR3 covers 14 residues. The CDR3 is CASSIEGGPNEQFF. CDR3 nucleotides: TGTGCCAGTAGTATAGAGGGGGGACCGAATGAGCAGTTCTTC.

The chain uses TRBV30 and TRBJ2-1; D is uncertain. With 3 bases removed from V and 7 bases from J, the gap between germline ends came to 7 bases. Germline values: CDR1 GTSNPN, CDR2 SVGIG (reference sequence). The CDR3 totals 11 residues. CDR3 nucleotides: TGTGCCTGGAGGGAGAGAAATGAGCAGTTCTTC. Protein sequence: CAWRERNEQFF.

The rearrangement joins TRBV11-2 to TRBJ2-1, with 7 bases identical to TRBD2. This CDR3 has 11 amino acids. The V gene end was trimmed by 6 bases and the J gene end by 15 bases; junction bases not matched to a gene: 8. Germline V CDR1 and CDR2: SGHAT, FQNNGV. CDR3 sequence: CASSRAGDPFF. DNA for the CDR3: TGTGCCAGCAGTCGTGCGGGAGACCCGTTCTTC. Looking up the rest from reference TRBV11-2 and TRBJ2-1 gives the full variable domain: EAGVAQSPRYKIIEKRQSVAFWCNPISGHATLYWYQQILGQGPKLLIQFQNNGVVDDSQLPKDRFSAERLKGVDSTLKIQPAKLEDSAVYLCASSRAGDPFFGPGTRLTVL.

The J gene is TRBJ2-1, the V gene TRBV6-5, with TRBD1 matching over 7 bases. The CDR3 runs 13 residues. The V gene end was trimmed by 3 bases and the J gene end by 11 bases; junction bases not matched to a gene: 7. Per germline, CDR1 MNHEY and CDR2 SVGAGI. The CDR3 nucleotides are TGTGCCAGCAGTTATGAACTGGACAGGCAGCAGTTCTTC. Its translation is CASSYELDRQQFF.

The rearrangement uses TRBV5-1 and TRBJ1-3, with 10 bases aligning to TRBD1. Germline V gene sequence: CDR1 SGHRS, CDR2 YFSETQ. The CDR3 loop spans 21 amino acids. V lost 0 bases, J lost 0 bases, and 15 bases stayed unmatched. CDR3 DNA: TGCGCCAGCAGCTTGGAGCCTTTCCGGGACAGGGGCTACCTCTCTGGAAACACCATATATTTT. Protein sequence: CASSLEPFRDRGYLSGNTIYF.

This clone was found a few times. CDR3 nucleotides: TGTGCCAGCAGTTGGGACAGGGGCTTGACTGAAGCTTTCTTT. Translation gives CASSWDRGLTEAFF. The rearrangement joins TRBV2 to TRBJ1-1, with 10 bases matching TRBD1. CDR3 size: 14 residues. Germline lookup yields CDR1 SNHLY and CDR2 FYNNEI. V shed 5 bases and J 5 bases; nucleotides not matched to a gene: 5.

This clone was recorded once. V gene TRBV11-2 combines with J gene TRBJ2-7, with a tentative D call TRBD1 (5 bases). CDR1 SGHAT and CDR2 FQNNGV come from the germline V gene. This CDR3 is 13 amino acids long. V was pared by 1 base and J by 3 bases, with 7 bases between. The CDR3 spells CASSLARDYEQYF. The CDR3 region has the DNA TGTGCCAGCAGCTTAGCCAGGGACTACGAGCAGTACTTC.

The CDR3 region is CASSSTAGVGRQPQHF. The CDR3 nucleotides are TGTGCCAGCAGCTCAACGGCAGGGGTCGGTCGGCAGCCCCAGCATTTT. The rearrangement uses TRBV7-2 and TRBJ1-5; possible D gene TRBD1, 6 bases. Trimming stripped 4 bases from V and 7 bases from J, with 20 bases between. Germline V gene data show CDR1 as SGHTA and CDR2 as FQGNSA. CDR3 length: 16 amino acids.

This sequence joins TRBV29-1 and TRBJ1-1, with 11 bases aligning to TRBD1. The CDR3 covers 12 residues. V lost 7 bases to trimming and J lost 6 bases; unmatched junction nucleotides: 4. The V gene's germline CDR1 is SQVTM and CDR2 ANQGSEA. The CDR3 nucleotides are TGCAGCGCCTCGGGACAGGGGGCTGAAGCTTTCTTT. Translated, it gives CSASGQGAEAFF.

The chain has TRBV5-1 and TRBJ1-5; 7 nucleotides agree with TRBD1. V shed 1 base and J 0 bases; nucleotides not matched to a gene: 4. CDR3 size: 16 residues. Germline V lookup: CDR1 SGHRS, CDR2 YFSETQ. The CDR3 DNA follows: TGCGCCAGCAGCTTGTTGGGGACAGATAGCAATCAGCCCCAGCATTTT. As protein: CASSLLGTDSNQPQHF.

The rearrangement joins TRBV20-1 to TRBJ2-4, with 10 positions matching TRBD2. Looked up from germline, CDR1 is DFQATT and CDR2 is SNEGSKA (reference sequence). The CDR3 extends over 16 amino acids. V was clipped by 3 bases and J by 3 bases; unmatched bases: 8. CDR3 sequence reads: CSASGASGSGKNIQYF. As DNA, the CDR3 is TGCAGTGCTAGTGGGGCTAGCGGGAGTGGCAAAAACATTCAGTACTTC.